These T cell receptor beta chains were read from a single sample in a study of shared clonotypes between healthy human individuals. Clones were read by immunoSEQ multiplex PCR, and TCRdb kept only the in-frame ones, dropping some. The repertoire holds fewer than 550,000 clones, roughly 85% seen once, with roughly an eighth in the top ten. The sequencing input was PBMCs. The receptors originated from a woman between 40 and 55 years old in good health. Some clones in this sample may be carry-over from other donors' samples. CDR3s include the opening cysteine and the closing phenylalanine or tryptophan. Each record gives: V gene, D gene, J gene, clone size, CDR3 protein, CDR3 DNA. The D gene is left open where the match is weak. Where a row states a size, it is once, few, many or the class of an expanded clone; other rows omit it.

TRBV19	NA	TRBJ2-7	NA	CASSSSYEQYF	TGTGCCAGTAGTAGTTCCTACGAGCAGTACTTC
TRBV19	NA	TRBJ2-3	NA	CASSIVANTDTQYF	TGTGCCAGTAGTATAGTTGCGAACACAGATACGCAGTATTTT
TRBV29-1	TRBD1	TRBJ1-2	once	CSVGTGQPIYGYTF	TGCAGCGTTGGGACGGGACAGCCTATCTATGGCTACACCTTC
TRBV29-1	NA	TRBJ1-2	few	CSVESYGYTF	TGCAGCGTTGAAAGCTATGGCTACACCTTC
TRBV7-7	TRBD2	TRBJ2-1	once	CASSLGTSGYNEQFF	TGTGCTAGCAGTCTAGGGACTAGCGGTTACAATGAGCAGTTCTTC
TRBV5-1	TRBD2	TRBJ2-3	NA	CASSSLAGGTDTQYF	TGCGCCAGCAGCTCGTTAGCGGGAGGGACAGATACGCAGTATTTT
TRBV7-8	NA	TRBJ2-5	NA	CASSYGLAETQYF	TGTGCCAGCAGCTACGGCCTGGCAGAGACCCAGTACTTC
TRBV9	TRBD1	TRBJ2-3	NA	CASSVGVGTGTDTQYF	TGTGCCAGCAGCGTAGGGGTCGGGACAGGCACAGATACGCAGTATTTT
TRBV20-1	NA	TRBJ1-1	NA	CRTESTEAFF	TGCAGGACGGAGAGCACTGAAGCTTTCTTT
TRBV4-1	TRBD2	TRBJ2-1	NA	CASSHKGGLAVNNEQFF	TGCGCCAGCAGCCACAAGGGGGGACTAGCGGTTAACAATGAGCAGTTCTTC
TRBV19	NA	TRBJ1-1	NA	CASSTLPGEGNTEAFF	TGTGCCAGTAGTACCTTACCAGGGGAAGGGAACACTGAAGCTTTCTTT
TRBV4-3	TRBD1	TRBJ2-3	NA	CASSPRGPLSTDTQYF	TGCGCCAGCAGCCCCAGGGGGCCTCTAAGCACAGATACGCAGTATTTT
TRBV6-1	NA	TRBJ2-3	NA	CASSERPPGRITDTQYF	TGTGCCAGCAGTGAACGGCCCCCGGGACGGATCACAGATACGCAGTATTTT
TRBV11-2	TRBD2	TRBJ2-7	NA	CASSLGALSSGYEQYF	TGTGCCAGCAGCTTAGGGGCCCTTTCTAGCGGCTACGAGCAGTACTTC
TRBV4-1	TRBD2	TRBJ2-3	NA	CASSHTGTRADTQYF	TGCGCCAGCAGCCACACCGGGACTAGGGCCGATACGCAGTATTTT
TRBV28	NA	TRBJ2-1	many	CASSTGYNEQFF	TGTGCCAGCAGCACAGGTTACAATGAGCAGTTCTTC
TRBV4-3	NA	TRBJ1-2	NA	CASSQDLPGSYGYTF	TGCGCCAGCAGCCAAGATCTCCCAGGGAGCTATGGCTACACCTTC
TRBV4-3	NA	TRBJ2-2	NA	CASSQLQGNTGELFF	TGCGCCAGCAGCCAATTACAGGGAAACACCGGGGAGCTGTTTTTT
TRBV6-1	TRBD1	TRBJ2-5	NA	CASNQDRGRVGTQYF	TGTGCCAGCAACCAGGACAGGGGCCGCGTCGGGACCCAGTACTTC
TRBV9	TRBD2	TRBJ2-2	NA	CASSVGIAGAGELFF	TGTGCCAGCAGCGTAGGTATAGCGGGAGCTGGGGAGCTGTTTTTT
TRBV5-6	NA	TRBJ1-2	NA	CASSVDDYGYTF	TGTGCCAGCAGCGTGGACGATTATGGCTACACCTTC
TRBV19	TRBD1	TRBJ2-7	NA	CASSIYGTDAYEQYF	TGTGCCAGTAGTATCTACGGGACAGACGCCTACGAGCAGTACTTC
TRBV27	NA	TRBJ1-4	NA	CASTEHGAGGEKLFF	TGTGCCAGCACCGAACACGGGGCTGGGGGGGAAAAACTGTTTTTT
TRBV9	NA	TRBJ1-5	NA	CASSVAGSGQPQHF	TGTGCCAGCAGCGTAGCAGGGTCGGGGCAGCCCCAGCATTTT
TRBV7-9	NA	TRBJ2-5	NA	CASSQETQYF	TGTGCCAGCAGCCAGGAGACCCAGTACTTC
TRBV4-1	TRBD2	TRBJ2-3	NA	CASSRNSGNWADTQYF	TGCGCCAGCAGCCGAAACAGCGGGAATTGGGCGGATACGCAGTATTTT
TRBV5-1	NA	TRBJ2-1	once	CASSLAGEKTKDEQFF	TGCGCCAGCAGCTTGGCGGGGGAGAAGACCAAGGATGAGCAGTTCTTC
TRBV7-7	TRBD2	TRBJ2-1	NA	CASSLAGRYNEQFF	TGTGCTAGCAGCTTAGCGGGGCGATACAATGAGCAGTTCTTC
TRBV19	TRBD2	TRBJ2-1	NA	CASSIWREVPYNEQFF	TGTGCCAGTAGTATATGGCGGGAGGTGCCCTACAATGAGCAGTTCTTC
TRBV7-2	TRBD1	TRBJ2-7	NA	CASSLFGTGATYEQYF	TGTGCCAGCAGCCTATTCGGGACAGGGGCAACCTACGAGCAGTACTTC
TRBV5-4	NA	TRBJ1-1	NA	CASSLVGDTEAFF	TGTGCCAGCAGCTTGGTAGGGGATACTGAAGCTTTCTTT
TRBV7-8	NA	TRBJ2-5	NA	CASSLNIGETQYF	TGTGCCAGCAGCCTCAATATTGGGGAGACCCAGTACTTC
TRBV27	NA	TRBJ2-3	NA	CASSFLVTDTQYF	TGTGCCAGCAGTTTTTTGGTCACAGATACGCAGTATTTT
TRBV9	TRBD1	TRBJ1-3	NA	CASSASGGPSGNTIYF	TGTGCCAGCAGCGCTTCAGGGGGACCCTCTGGAAACACCATATATTTT
TRBV11-2	NA	TRBJ2-3	NA	CASSAKLSSTDTQYF	TGTGCCAGCAGCGCCAAACTATCGAGCACAGATACGCAGTATTTT
TRBV5-1	TRBD1	TRBJ1-2	NA	CASSLDRAGGYTF	TGCGCCAGCAGCCTAGACAGGGCTGGGGGCTACACCTTC
TRBV7-2	NA	TRBJ1-2	NA	CASSLGSPDYGYTF	TGTGCCAGCAGCTTAGGGAGCCCAGACTATGGCTACACCTTC
TRBV5-1	TRBD1	TRBJ1-2	NA	CASSLAGGEGYTF	TGCGCCAGCAGCTTGGCAGGGGGTGAAGGCTACACCTTC
TRBV2	TRBD1	TRBJ1-2	NA	CASSVQGAGYGYTF	TGTGCCAGCAGTGTACAGGGGGCGGGCTATGGCTACACCTTC
TRBV28	TRBD1	TRBJ1-1	NA	CASSFVPGQGPGTEAFF	TGTGCCAGCAGTTTTGTCCCGGGACAGGGGCCCGGTACTGAAGCTTTCTTT
TRBV7-2	NA	TRBJ2-7	NA	CASSLASARGAQYF	TGTGCCAGCAGCTTAGCTAGCGCCCGAGGAGCGCAGTACTTC
TRBV5-1	TRBD1	TRBJ1-2	NA	CASSSGTGNYGYTF	TGCGCCAGCAGCTCTGGGACAGGGAACTATGGCTACACCTTC
TRBV5-1	TRBD1	TRBJ2-5	NA	CASSLNSGTGQETQYF	TGCGCCAGCAGCTTGAATTCCGGGACAGGTCAAGAGACCCAGTACTTC
TRBV6-6	TRBD1	TRBJ2-7	NA	CASCYTGTGGYYEQYF	TGTGCCAGCTGCTACACCGGGACAGGGGGCTATTACGAGCAGTACTTC
TRBV4-2	TRBD2	TRBJ2-7	once	CASSQDAWAGGRYEQYF	TGTGCCAGCAGCCAAGATGCGTGGGCGGGCGGGAGGTACGAGCAGTACTTC
TRBV14	NA	TRBJ1-1	few	CASSPRNTEAFF	TGTGCCAGCAGCCCCAGGAACACTGAAGCTTTCTTT
TRBV27	NA	TRBJ1-2	many	CASSLKGKNYGYTF	TGTGCCAGCAGTTTAAAGGGAAAGAACTATGGCTACACCTTC
TRBV6-4	TRBD2	TRBJ2-2	NA	CASSEASGTGELFF	TGTGCCAGCAGTGAAGCTAGCGGGACCGGGGAGCTGTTTTTT
TRBV11-1	NA	TRBJ1-1	NA	CASSLLPGHGNTEAFF	TGTGCCAGCAGCTTACTTCCGGGGCATGGGAATACTGAAGCTTTCTTT
TRBV19	TRBD1	TRBJ1-5	NA	CASRGTAILSNQPQHF	TGTGCCAGTAGGGGGACAGCGATCTTAAGCAATCAGCCCCAGCATTTT
TRBV27	NA	TRBJ1-2	few	CASSLVASYGYTF	TGTGCCAGCAGTTTAGTGGCTAGCTATGGCTACACCTTC
TRBV7-9	NA	TRBJ1-1	once	CASSLGQSTEAFF	TGTGCCAGCAGCTTAGGACAGAGCACTGAAGCTTTCTTT
TRBV5-1	NA	TRBJ2-1	NA	CASSIGTYNEQFF	TGCGCCAGCAGCATCGGGACTTACAATGAGCAGTTCTTC